Shown below are 31 T cell receptor beta chains from a single sample sequenced in a study of blood T cell repertoires in COVID-19. Repertoires were generated with immunoSEQ multiplex PCR, while TCRdb's copy carries only in-frame clones and drops some. The sample lists roughly 160,000 clones; 70% to 90% were seen once. The sequenced sample consisted of peripheral blood. The receptors shown here come from a man in his forties with acute or convalescent COVID-19.

The rearrangement uses TRBV11-3 and TRBJ1-1; D remains unclear. Germline V lookup: CDR1 SGHNT, CDR2 YENEEA. This CDR3 has 13 amino acids. V was shortened by 3 bases and J by 3 bases, with 8 bases between the two germline ends. CDR3 sequence: CASSLTRYTEAFF. The CDR3 nucleotides read TGTGCCAGCAGCTTGACACGATACACTGAAGCTTTCTTT. Based on the CDR3 plus reference TRBV11-3 and TRBJ1-1, the full variable domain is EAGVVQSPRYKIIEKKQPVAFWCNPISGHNTLYWYLQNLGQGPELLIRYENEEAVDDSQLPKDRFSAERLKGVDSTLKIQPAELGDSAVYLCASSLTRYTEAFFGQGTRLTVV.

The chain combines TRBV28 with TRBJ1-4, with D maybe TRBD1 (5 bases). Trimming stripped 5 bases from V and 8 bases from J, with 12 bases between. The CDR3 covers 13 residues. Germline values: CDR1 MDHEN, CDR2 SYDVKM. CDR3 coding DNA: TGTGCCAGCAGTGAGACAGATCGGGAAAAACTGTTTTTT. It specifies CASSETDREKLFF.

As for this clone: In the same sample, other DNA sequences code for this CDR3. CDR3 loop: CASSSGQGPSGNTIYF. CDR3 nucleotide sequence: TGTGCCAGCAGCTCCGGACAGGGCCCCTCTGGAAACACCATATATTTT. The rearrangement links TRBV5-4 to TRBJ1-3; 8 nucleotides align to TRBD1. Germline-derived CDR1 and CDR2 are SGHNT and YYREEE (reference sequence). The CDR3 spans 16 residues. V was clipped by 3 bases and J by 0 bases; unmatched bases: 5. Complete variable domain (other parts from reference TRBV5-4 and TRBJ1-3): ETGVTQSPTHLIKTRGQQVTLRCSSQSGHNTVSWYQQALGQGPQFIFQYYREEENGRGNFPPRFSGLQFPNYSSELNVNALELDDSALYLCASSSGQGPSGNTIYFGEGSWLTVV.

The chain recombines TRBV2 with TRBJ2-1, with TRBD1 as a possible D gene (6 bases). In germline, CDR1 is SNHLY, CDR2 FYNNEI. V gave up 3 bases and J gave up 8 bases, with 20 bases separating them. This CDR3 region has 16 residues. CDR3 sequence: CASSEDRGPSVDEQFF. In DNA form, the CDR3 reads TGTGCCAGCAGTGAGGACAGAGGACCTTCGGTGGATGAGCAGTTCTTC.

The rearrangement links TRBV6-1 to TRBJ1-1; TRBD1 matches 8 bases. With V trimmed by 7 bases and J by 0 bases, 16 bases remained unmatched. CDR3 length: 18 amino acids. Germline V CDR1 and CDR2: MNHNS, SASEGT. CDR3 in DNA: TGTGCCAGCACTAAAGCGGGGGCGGCAGGGGGCCTGAACACTGAAGCTTTCTTT. Amino acid sequence: CASTKAGAAGGLNTEAFF.

The V gene is TRBV3-1 (or the pseudogene TRBV3-2), the J gene TRBJ2-5; D is possibly TRBD1 (6 bases). CDR1 and CDR2 from the germline V gene are LGHDT and YNNKEL (reference sequence). Trimming took off 4 bases at V and 5 bases at J, with 14 bases between the two ends. The CDR3 runs 14 residues. DNA of the CDR3: TGTGCCAGCAGCCCAGGACAGAGGGGCGAGACCCAGTACTTC. It is translated as CASSPGQRGETQYF.

V is TRBV9 and J is TRBJ2-7; 10 nucleotides agree with TRBD2. The germline gives CDR1 SGDLS, CDR2 YYNGEE. Unmatched junction bases numbered 7, after V lost 4 bases and J lost 3 bases. The CDR3 has 15 amino acids. CDR3 sequence: CASSSQRGGVYEQYF. DNA for the CDR3: TGTGCCAGCAGCTCCCAGCGGGGGGGAGTCTACGAGCAGTACTTC.

As for this clone: This specimen includes other DNA sequences encoding the same CDR3. The chain has TRBV7-9 and TRBJ1-1; TRBD1 matches at 7 bases. Germline CDR1 is SEHNR and CDR2 is FQNEAQ (reference sequence). V lost 6 bases, J lost 1 base, and 5 bases stayed unmatched. The CDR3 runs to 14 residues. The CDR3, as DNA: TGTGCCAGCAGTTTGACAGGGTCGAACACTGAAGCTTTCTTT. Protein product: CASSLTGSNTEAFF. Looking up the rest from reference TRBV7-9 and TRBJ1-1 gives the full variable domain: DTGVSQNPRHKITKRGQNVTFRCDPISEHNRLYWYRQTLGQGPEFLTYFQNEAQLEKSRLLSDRFSAERPKGSFSTLEIQRTEQGDSAMYLCASSLTGSNTEAFFGQGTRLTVV.

CDR3 nucleotides: TGTGCCAGCTCCCCCCCTATTATGGCAACTAATGAAAAACTGTTTTTT. This translates into CASSPPIMATNEKLFF. The chain combines TRBV7-8 with TRBJ1-4, with no clear D. Germline CDR1 and CDR2: SGHVS and FQNEAQ. Trimming took 8 bases from V and 0 from J, leaving 16 bases between them. The CDR3 spans 16 residues.

The chain carries TRBV9 and TRBJ2-4; TRBD1 agrees at 7 bases. The V gene's germline CDR1 is SGDLS and CDR2 YYNGEE. V shed 4 bases and J 4 bases; nucleotides not matched to a gene: 5. The CDR3 is 14 amino acids. CDR3 loop: CASSPTGQKNIQYF. CDR3 bases: TGTGCCAGCAGCCCGACGGGACAGAAAAACATTCAGTACTTC.

This chain connects TRBV18 to TRBJ1-5; 8 bases fit TRBD1. The CDR3 contains 17 residues. The V gene end was trimmed by 5 bases and the J gene end by 7 bases; junction bases not matched to a gene: 16. Germline values: CDR1 KGHSH, CDR2 LQKENI. The CDR3 region has the DNA TGTGCCAGCTCAGATCTTGCCCAGGGGGCGTCCGGACAGCCCCAGCATTTT. It yields the protein CASSDLAQGASGQPQHF.

The chain recombines TRBV10-2 with TRBJ2-5; 10 bases match TRBD1. The trim removed 6 bases at V and 4 bases at J, leaving 5 bases unmatched. The V gene's germline CDR1 is WSHSY and CDR2 SAAADI. This CDR3 contains 14 residues. CDR3 coding DNA: TGCGCCAGCAGAGACAGGGGGCGAGGAGAGACCCAGTACTTC. This encodes CASRDRGRGETQYF.

This chain connects TRBV20-1 to TRBJ1-2; D is possibly TRBD1 (6 bases). Germline loops: CDR1 DFQATT, CDR2 SNEGSKA (reference sequence). This CDR3 contains 9 residues. CDR3 in amino acids: CRPGQSYTF. CDR3 sequence (DNA): TGCAGGCCGGGACAAAGCTACACCTTC.

This chain's CDR3 is CASSFVRDEQYF. The CDR3 DNA reads as TGTGCCAGCAGCTTTGTCAGGGACGAGCAGTACTTC. This chain joins TRBV5-4 and TRBJ2-7, with D perhaps TRBD1 (5 bases). V was trimmed by 2 bases and J by 5 bases, leaving 8 bases between them. The CDR3 consists of 12 residues. From germline, CDR1 is SGHNT and CDR2 YYREEE (reference sequence).

In this sample, this clone turned up once. This chain uses TRBV2 with TRBJ1-2; a weak D match, TRBD1 (6 bases). With 3 bases removed from V and 8 bases from J, the gap between germline ends came to 13 bases. Germline V gene data show CDR1 as SNHLY and CDR2 as FYNNEI. The CDR3 sequence is 13 residues long. The CDR3 sequence: CASSDRGARGYTF. The DNA for the CDR3 is TGTGCCAGCAGTGATCGGGGGGCGAGGGGCTACACCTTC. Based on the CDR3 plus reference TRBV2 and TRBJ1-2, the full variable domain is EPEVTQTPSHQVTQMGQEVILRCVPISNHLYFYWYRQILGQKVEFLVSFYNNEISEKSEIFDDQFSVERPDGSNFTLKIRSTKLEDSAMYFCASSDRGARGYTFGSGTRLTVV.

The chain employs TRBV6-5 and TRBJ2-2, with TRBD1 matching 9 bases. Germline V gene sequence: CDR1 MNHEY, CDR2 SVGAGI. V lost 11 bases to trimming and J lost 5 bases; unmatched junction nucleotides: 9. This CDR3 is built from 14 residues. Here the CDR3 reads CAGGTGQGTGELFF. In DNA form, the CDR3 reads TGTGCCGGGGGGACGGGACAGGGAACCGGGGAGCTGTTTTTT.

V and J are TRBV5-1 and TRBJ2-3, with a tentative D call TRBD2 (6 bases). This CDR3 is built from 15 residues. Between the trimmed V and J ends, which lost 3 bases and 4 bases, there was a span of 15 bases. In germline, CDR1 is SGHRS, CDR2 YFSETQ. The CDR3 here is CASSSSGLEADTQYF. As DNA, the CDR3 is TGCGCCAGCAGCTCATCGGGACTGGAGGCAGATACGCAGTATTTT.

The V gene is TRBV9, the J gene TRBJ2-5; D gene ambiguous. Germline CDR1 is SGDLS and CDR2 is YYNGEE. Trimming took 3 bases from V and 4 from J, leaving 10 bases between them. This CDR3 spans 13 amino acids. The CDR3 nucleotides are TGTGCCAGCAGCGGATTCTTCGGAGAGACCCAGTACTTC. This gives the protein CASSGFFGETQYF.

The genes are TRBV6-4 and TRBJ2-2; D may be TRBD1 (6 bases). Between the trimmed V and J ends, which lost 4 bases and 5 bases, there was a span of 11 bases. CDR3 size: 14 residues. Germline-derived CDR1 and CDR2 are MRHNA and SNTAGT. CDR3 amino acids: CASSVGAGTGELFF. The CDR3 DNA is TGTGCCAGCAGTGTGGGGGCCGGAACCGGGGAGCTGTTTTTT.

CDR3 sequence (DNA): TGCGCCAGCAGCCAAGATCCACAGGGGGGGGCCGGGGAGCTGTTTTTT. Encoded protein: CASSQDPQGGAGELFF. V is TRBV4-3 and J is TRBJ2-2; possible D gene TRBD1, 8 bases. There are 16 residues in the CDR3. Looked up from germline, CDR1 is LGHNA and CDR2 is YSLEER. Trimming pared 0 bases from V and 6 bases from J, leaving 14 bases between.

The V call is TRBV3-1 (or the pseudogene TRBV3-2), the J call TRBJ1-3; TRBD1 is a possible D gene (6 bases). Per germline, CDR1 LGHDT and CDR2 YNNKEL (reference sequence). Trimming took 2 bases from V and 4 from J, leaving 18 bases between them. The CDR3 consists of 17 residues. The CDR3 nucleotides are TGTGCCAGCAGCCAATGGCGTTCGCAGGGGATGGGAAACACCATATATTTT. It specifies CASSQWRSQGMGNTIYF.

The J gene is TRBJ2-1, the V gene TRBV4-1; 8 nucleotides align to TRBD1. V trimming: 4 bases; J trimming: 8 bases; junction bases outside the gene matches: 10. CDR3 length equals 15 residues. Germline V gene sequence: CDR1 MGHRA, CDR2 YSYEKL. CDR3 nucleotide sequence: TGCGCCAGCAGCCCGCTACAGGGGGACGGAGATGAGCAGTTCTTC. As protein: CASSPLQGDGDEQFF.

The genes are TRBV7-2 and TRBJ2-7, with 7 bases aligning to TRBD1. This CDR3 contains 16 residues. The V gene end was trimmed by 1 base and the J gene end by 0 bases; junction bases not matched to a gene: 6. Germline-derived CDR1 and CDR2 are SGHTA and FQGNSA. The CDR3 DNA reads as TGTGCCAGCAGCTTAGGTTGGGACAGAAACTCCTACGAGCAGTACTTC. This sequence encodes CASSLGWDRNSYEQYF.

This sequence joins TRBV5-5 and TRBJ1-2, with no clear D. Trimming removed 4 bases from V and 7 bases from J, with 8 bases in between. The CDR3 covers 11 residues. The germline V gene encodes CDR1 SGHKS and CDR2 YYEKEE (reference sequence). The CDR3 sequence: CASSPSGGYTF. The CDR3 nucleotides read TGTGCCAGCAGCCCCTCGGGTGGCTACACCTTC.

CDR3 amino acids: CASSYDTTEAFF. CDR3 nucleotides: TGTGCCAGCAGTTACGACACCACTGAAGCTTTCTTT. The chain links TRBV6-5 to TRBJ1-1; no clear D gene. The germline V gene has CDR1 MNHEY and CDR2 SVGAGI. This CDR3 spans 12 amino acids. The germline V and J ends were trimmed by 2 bases and 4 bases, with 5 bases remaining between them.

V is TRBV6-5 and J is TRBJ1-5; D remains ambiguous. Germline CDR1 is MNHEY and CDR2 is SVGAGI. V lost 10 bases and J 9 bases, leaving 10 bases between the germline ends. This CDR3 contains 10 residues. Here the CDR3 DNA reads TGTGCCACCATCACTCGGCCCCAGCATTTT. It yields the protein CATITRPQHF.

The chain uses TRBV9 and TRBJ2-1; 13 nucleotides agree with TRBD2. After removal of 4 bases from V and 2 bases from J, the junction contained 9 bases not matched to a gene. Germline lookup yields CDR1 SGDLS and CDR2 YYNGEE. This CDR3 comprises 18 residues. For the CDR3, the DNA is TGTGCCAGCAGCCTCCGACTAGCGGGGGGAACTACCTACAATGAGCAGTTCTTC. Protein: CASSLRLAGGTTYNEQFF.

This chain uses TRBV2 with TRBJ1-5, with a possible D match to TRBD1 (5 bases). The germline gives CDR1 SNHLY, CDR2 FYNNEI. The CDR3 loop spans 13 amino acids. With 6 bases removed from V and 6 bases from J, the gap between germline ends came to 12 bases. The CDR3 loop is CASRNRIFQPQHF. The DNA for the CDR3 is TGTGCCAGCAGAAACAGGATTTTTCAGCCCCAGCATTTT.

J is TRBJ1-2 and V is TRBV30; D not resolved. The CDR3 has 13 amino acids. Germline V lookup: CDR1 GTSNPN, CDR2 SVGIG (reference sequence). V lost 3 bases, J lost 4 bases, and 12 bases lay in between. This CDR3 is CAWRAAQGYGYTF. The CDR3 DNA reads TGTGCCTGGAGGGCGGCACAAGGCTATGGCTACACCTTC.

This clone was counted a few times. CDR3 nucleotide sequence: TGTGCCAGCAGATCCTCGGGCGGGGGTTCCTACGAGCAGTACTTC. It codes for CASRSSGGGSYEQYF. This chain joins TRBV6-5 and TRBJ2-7, with 7 bases that match TRBD2. The CDR3 has 15 amino acids. From germline, CDR1 is MNHEY and CDR2 SVGAGI. V lost 6 bases to trimming and J lost 1 base; unmatched junction nucleotides: 9.

This chain links TRBV5-1 with TRBJ2-1, with TRBD1 matching 7 bases. The CDR3 is made up of 15 amino acids. The V gene's germline CDR1 is SGHRS and CDR2 YFSETQ. V shed 4 bases and J 7 bases; nucleotides not matched to a gene: 11. The DNA for the CDR3 is TGCGCCAGCAGCGTAACAGGGGTCACTGGGAATGAGCAGTTCTTC. Translated, it gives CASSVTGVTGNEQFF.